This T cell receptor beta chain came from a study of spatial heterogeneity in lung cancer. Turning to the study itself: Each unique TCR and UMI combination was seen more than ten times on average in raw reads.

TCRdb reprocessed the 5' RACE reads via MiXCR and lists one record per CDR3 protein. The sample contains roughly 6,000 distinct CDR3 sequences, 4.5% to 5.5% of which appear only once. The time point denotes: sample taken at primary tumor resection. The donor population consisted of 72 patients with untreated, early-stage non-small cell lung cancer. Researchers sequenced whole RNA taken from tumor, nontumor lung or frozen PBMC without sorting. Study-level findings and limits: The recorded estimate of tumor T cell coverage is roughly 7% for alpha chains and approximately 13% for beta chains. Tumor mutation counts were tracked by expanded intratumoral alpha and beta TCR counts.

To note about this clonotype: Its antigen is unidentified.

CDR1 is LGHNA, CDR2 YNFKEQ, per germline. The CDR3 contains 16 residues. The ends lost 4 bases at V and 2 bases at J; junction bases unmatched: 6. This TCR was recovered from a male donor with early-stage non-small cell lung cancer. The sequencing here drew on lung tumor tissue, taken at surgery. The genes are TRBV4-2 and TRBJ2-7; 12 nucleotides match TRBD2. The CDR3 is CASSPSRTSGAYEQYF. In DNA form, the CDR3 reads TGTGCCAGCAGCCCTAGCCGGACTAGCGGGGCCTACGAGCAGTACTTC.